The source of this TCR beta chain is a study of naive and memory T cell subsets. Four PCR rounds used nested alpha and beta constant region primers plus the SP2 primer. Each CDR3 protein is one row after TCRdb ran MiXCR on the 5' RACE reads. The sample records approximately 58,000 distinct CDR3 sequences, around 7.7% being singletons. The library had UMIs added by 3' ligation of an oligonucleotide to TCR cDNA. This CDR3 comprises 15 residues. Trimming removed 2 bases from V and 0 bases from J; junction bases left unmatched: 1. The sequence was collected from a male donor in good health. The chain uses TRBV12-3 or TRBV12-4 and TRBJ2-1, with 7 bases matching TRBD2. For the CDR3, the DNA is TGTGCCAGCAGTTTACTAGCGGTCTCCTACAATGAGCAGTTCTTC. Its protein product is CASSLLAVSYNEQFF.